Following are 20 T cell receptor beta chains from one sample sequenced in a study of blood T cell repertoires in COVID-19. Only in-frame clones appear in the TCRdb table, and some are missing; sequencing was by immunoSEQ multiplex PCR. The sample lists some 55,000 clones, less than 95% seen once, with approximately 8% in the top ten. Sequenced: peripheral blood. The receptors derive from a middle-aged woman with active COVID-19.

The chain combines TRBV6-5 with TRBJ1-5; D remains ambiguous. CDR3 length: 13 residues. Germline V lookup: CDR1 MNHEY, CDR2 SVGAGI. V was shortened by 6 bases and J by 3 bases, with 9 bases between the two germline ends. The CDR3 nucleotides read TGTGCCAGCAGGAGAACCTTCAATCAGCCCCAGCATTTT. Amino acids: CASRRTFNQPQHF.

This rearrangement joins TRBV7-6 to TRBJ1-5, with D uncertain. Germline values: CDR1 SGHVS, CDR2 FNYEAQ. Trimming stripped 5 bases from V and 0 bases from J, with 5 bases between. The CDR3 length is 13 residues. CDR3 region: CASSRGSNQPQHF. CDR3 nucleotides: TGTGCCAGCAGCCGCGGTAGCAATCAGCCCCAGCATTTT.

V usage is TRBV5-5 and J usage is TRBJ1-1; D gene unclear. CDR3 length: 15 residues. Trimming left V 3 bases short and J 4 bases short, with 16 bases between. Germline values: CDR1 SGHKS, CDR2 YYEKEE (reference sequence). The DNA of the CDR3 is TGTGCCAGCAGCTCTCCTGCCGGGAGAGGCACTGAAGCTTTCTTT. Protein product: CASSSPAGRGTEAFF.

V usage is TRBV7-2 and J usage is TRBJ1-2; TRBD1 agrees at 7 bases. With V trimmed by 1 base and J by 4 bases, 3 bases remained unmatched. This CDR3 has 14 residues. The germline V gene encodes CDR1 SGHTA and CDR2 FQGNSA. CDR3 bases: TGTGCCAGCAGCTTAGGGGGACAGTTCTATGGCTACACCTTC. It translates to CASSLGGQFYGYTF.

The V and J genes are TRBV30 and TRBJ2-6; no clear D gene. Germline CDR1 and CDR2: GTSNPN and SVGIG (reference sequence). This CDR3 contains 13 residues. Trimming shortened V by 3 bases and J by 5 bases, and 8 bases separated the two germline ends. DNA for the CDR3: TGTGCCTGGAGCCTACCTAGGGCCAACGTCCTGACTTTC. Residues: CAWSLPRANVLTF.

The rearrangement uses TRBV7-2 and TRBJ2-1; TRBD2 aligns across 8 bases. The germline V gene encodes CDR1 SGHTA and CDR2 FQGNSA. This CDR3 contains 14 residues. V dropped 2 bases and J dropped 10; count of bases not matched to a gene: 7. The CDR3 DNA follows: TGTGCCAGCAGCTTATCCCCGGGGGGGAGGGAGCAGTTCTTC. This codes for CASSLSPGGREQFF.

This clone was recorded only once. The germline gene is not matched at one end of the junction; a read error may be the cause. The chain uses TRBV7-7 and TRBJ2-3; 8 bases align to TRBD2. The CDR3 has 15 amino acids. CDR1 and CDR2 (germline): SSHAT, FNYEAQ (reference sequence). CDR3 region: CASSIGVAGFDTQYF. DNA for the CDR3: TGTGCTAGCAGCATTGGGGTAGCGGGGTTCGATACGCAGTATTTT.

V and J are TRBV5-6 and TRBJ2-4; D may be TRBD1 (5 bases). Germline lookup yields CDR1 SGHDT and CDR2 YYEEEE. CDR3 size: 13 residues. V lost 2 bases and J lost 8, with 11 bases in between. CDR3 residues: CASSFARVDIQYF. The CDR3 DNA sequence: TGTGCCAGCAGCTTTGCCAGGGTAGACATTCAGTACTTC.

The chain employs TRBV6-5 and TRBJ1-2; 8 bases are a match to TRBD1. Trimming took 6 bases from V and 6 from J; bases not matched to a gene: 12. In germline, CDR1 is MNHEY, CDR2 SVGAGI. CDR3 length equals 15 residues. The CDR3 here is CASSAPRGQGDGYTF. The CDR3 DNA reads TGTGCCAGCAGCGCTCCCAGGGGGCAAGGTGATGGCTACACCTTC.

The rearrangement joins TRBV5-1 to TRBJ2-2, with D unresolved. CDR3 length: 16 residues. The V end lost 0 bases, the J end lost 6 bases, and 15 bases lay between the germline ends. CDR1 is SGHRS, CDR2 YFSETQ, per germline. CDR3 sequence (DNA): TGCGCCAGCAGCTTGGTGACAAATTTGGTCGCCGGGGAGCTGTTTTTT. Residues: CASSLVTNLVAGELFF.

This clone was detected only once. The rearrangement uses TRBV5-4 and TRBJ1-1; 8 positions agree with TRBD1. After removal of 1 base from V and 1 base from J, the junction contained 0 bases not matched to a gene. Germline-derived CDR1 and CDR2 are SGHNT and YYREEE (reference sequence). This CDR3 contains 14 residues. Here the CDR3 reads CASSLQGANTEAFF. As DNA, the CDR3 is TGTGCCAGCAGCTTGCAGGGGGCGAACACTGAAGCTTTCTTT.

V gene TRBV5-1 combines with J gene TRBJ2-7; 7 positions match TRBD2. V lost 1 base and J lost 5; bases outside the gene matches: 9. This CDR3 is built from 15 residues. Germline assignment: CDR1 SGHRS and CDR2 YFSETQ. CDR3 sequence: CASSLTGGGWNEQYF. The CDR3 nucleotides read TGCGCCAGCAGCTTGACGGGCGGGGGATGGAACGAGCAGTACTTC.

The chain combines TRBV7-6 with TRBJ2-3, with 8 nucleotides matching TRBD2. The germline gives CDR1 SGHVS, CDR2 FNYEAQ. V lost 5 bases to trimming and J lost 0 bases; unmatched junction nucleotides: 7. The CDR3 is 16 residues long. The CDR3 sequence is CASSRDSGVSTDTQYF. Written as DNA, the CDR3 is TGTGCCAGCAGCCGCGATAGCGGGGTTAGCACAGATACGCAGTATTTT.

The rearrangement joins TRBV7-9 to TRBJ2-7; 7 bases are a match to TRBD1. Germline lookup yields CDR1 SEHNR and CDR2 FQNEAQ (reference sequence). V trimming: 5 bases; J trimming: 4 bases; junction bases outside the gene matches: 11. The CDR3 runs 15 residues. CDR3 residues: CASSPPGTAKYEQYF. CDR3 nucleotides: TGTGCCAGCAGCCCCCCAGGGACAGCGAAATACGAGCAGTACTTC.

This rearrangement joins TRBV6-1 to TRBJ2-1, with TRBD2 as a possible D gene (7 bases). With 4 bases removed from V and 4 bases from J, the gap between germline ends came to 20 bases. CDR3 length: 17 residues. Germline CDR1 is MNHNS and CDR2 is SASEGT. DNA of the CDR3: TGTGCCAGCAGTGGTGGTTTGCGGGGGCCCCGATACAATGAGCAGTTCTTC. This translates into CASSGGLRGPRYNEQFF.

The chain couples TRBV19 to TRBJ2-3; 10 nucleotides agree with TRBD1. The CDR3 covers 15 residues. Germline loops: CDR1 LNHDA, CDR2 SQIVND (reference sequence). V dropped 3 bases and J dropped 6; count of bases not matched to a gene: 6. The CDR3 region is CASSIGQGVGDTQYF. The CDR3 bases are TGTGCCAGTAGTATCGGACAGGGGGTCGGGGATACGCAGTATTTT.

This chain joins TRBV6-1 and TRBJ1-2; no clear D. The germline CDR1 and CDR2 sequences are MNHNS and SASEGT. Trimming took off 2 bases at V and 1 base at J, with 8 bases between the two ends. This CDR3 contains 14 residues. The CDR3 reads CASSEYQINYGYTF. Here the CDR3 DNA reads TGTGCCAGCAGTGAATATCAGATTAACTATGGCTACACCTTC.

The chain carries TRBV6-5 and TRBJ1-2, with TRBD1 matching 7 bases. CDR1 and CDR2 from the germline V gene are MNHEY and SVGAGI. V shed 2 bases, J shed 2 bases, and the junction held 5 bases outside the gene matches. There are 15 residues in the CDR3. The CDR3 region has the DNA TGTGCCAGCAGTTACGGACGGACAGGAAACTATGGCTACACCTTC. Translation: CASSYGRTGNYGYTF.

The rearrangement joins TRBV19 to TRBJ1-5, with D possibly being TRBD1 (6 bases). Germline V gene sequence: CDR1 LNHDA, CDR2 SQIVND (reference sequence). V lost 5 bases to trimming and J lost 7 bases, with 12 bases between them. The CDR3 loop spans 13 amino acids. The CDR3 sequence: CASSLQGRQPQHF. The DNA for the CDR3 is TGTGCCAGTAGTCTACAGGGTCGCCAGCCCCAGCATTTT.

The chain couples TRBV2 to TRBJ2-2; TRBD2 aligns across 11 bases. Losses at the gene ends were 6 bases for V and 0 bases for J; bases not matched to a gene: 3. The CDR3 has 16 amino acids. Germline V CDR1 and CDR2: SNHLY, FYNNEI. This chain's CDR3 is CASRRLAGTNTGELFF. DNA of the CDR3: TGTGCCAGCAGAAGACTAGCGGGGACGAACACCGGGGAGCTGTTTTTT. The complete variable domain, with remaining parts taken from reference TRBV2 and TRBJ2-2, reads EPEVTQTPSHQVTQMGQEVILRCVPISNHLYFYWYRQILGQKVEFLVSFYNNEISEKSEIFDDQFSVERPDGSNFTLKIRSTKLEDSAMYFCASRRLAGTNTGELFFGEGSRLTVL.